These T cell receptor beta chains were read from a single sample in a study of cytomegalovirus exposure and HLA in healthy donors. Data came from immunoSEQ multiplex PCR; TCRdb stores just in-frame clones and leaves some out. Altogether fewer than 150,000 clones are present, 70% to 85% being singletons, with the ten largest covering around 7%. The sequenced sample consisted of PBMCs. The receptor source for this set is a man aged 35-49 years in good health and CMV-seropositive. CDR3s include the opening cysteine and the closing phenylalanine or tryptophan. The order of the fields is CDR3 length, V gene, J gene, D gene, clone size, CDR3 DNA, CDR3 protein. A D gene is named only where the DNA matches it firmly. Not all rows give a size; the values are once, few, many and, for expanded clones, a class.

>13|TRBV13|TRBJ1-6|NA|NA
TGTGCCAGCAGCTCAACAGCTAATTCACCCCTCCACTTT
CASSSTANSPLHF
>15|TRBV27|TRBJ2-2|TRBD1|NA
TGTGCCAGCAGTAGGACAGGGCGAGCCACCGGGGAGCTGTTTTTT
CASSRTGRATGELFF
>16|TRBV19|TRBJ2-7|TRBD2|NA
TGTGCCAGTAGTGACCCCGGGACTAGCGGGAGGGCCGAGCAGTACTTC
CASSDPGTSGRAEQYF
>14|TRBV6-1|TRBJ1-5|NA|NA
TGTGCCAGCAGCATAAGGGAGAACAATCAGCCCCAGCATTTT
CASSIRENNQPQHF
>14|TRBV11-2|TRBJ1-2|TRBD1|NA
TGTGCCAGCAGCTCCTCGCAGGGGGTCGGTGGCTACACCTTC
CASSSSQGVGGYTF
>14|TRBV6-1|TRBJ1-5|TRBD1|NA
TGTGCCAGCACCGGGACCCGGACAGGACAGCCCCAGCATTTT
CASTGTRTGQPQHF
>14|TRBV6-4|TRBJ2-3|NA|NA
TGTGCCAGCAGTGTGGTAGGGGGCACAGATACGCAGTATTTT
CASSVVGGTDTQYF
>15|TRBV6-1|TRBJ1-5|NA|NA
TGTGCCAGCAAGCAGACCGTACGACGGGATCAGCCCCAGCATTTT
CASKQTVRRDQPQHF
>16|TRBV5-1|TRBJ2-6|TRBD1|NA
TGCGCCAGCAGTGGACAGGGGGTAGCTGGGGCCAACGTCCTGACTTTC
CASSGQGVAGANVLTF
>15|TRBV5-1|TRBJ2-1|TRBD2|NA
TGCGCCAGCAGCTTGATGCGGGAGGGCCCGAATGAGCAGTTCTTC
CASSLMREGPNEQFF
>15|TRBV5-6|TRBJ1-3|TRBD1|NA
TGTGCCAGCAGCTTTAGGGGGCTGGTTGGAAACACCATATATTTT
CASSFRGLVGNTIYF
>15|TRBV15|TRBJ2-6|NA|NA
TGTGCCACCAGCAGACCCTTGTCTGGGGCCAACGTCCTGACTTTC
CATSRPLSGANVLTF
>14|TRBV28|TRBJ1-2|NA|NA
TGTGCCAGCAGTTTATATACAGGGAGTTATGGCTACACCTTC
CASSLYTGSYGYTF
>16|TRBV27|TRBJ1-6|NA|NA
TGTGCCAGCAGTGACACGGTCGGGACTTATAATTCACCCCTCCACTTT
CASSDTVGTYNSPLHF
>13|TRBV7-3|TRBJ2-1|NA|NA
TGTGCCAGCAGCTTTGGGGGGTACAATGAGCAGTTCTTC
CASSFGGYNEQFF
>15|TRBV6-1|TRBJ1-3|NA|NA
TGTGCCAGCAGAGAAGGGACTTACTCTGGAAACACCATATATTTT
CASREGTYSGNTIYF
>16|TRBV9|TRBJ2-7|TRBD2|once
TGTGCCAGCAGCCCACGACTAGCGGGAGGGTCCCCCGAGCAGTACTTC
CASSPRLAGGSPEQYF
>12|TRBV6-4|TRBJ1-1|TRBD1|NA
TGTGCCAGCAGGCGGACAGGGTGTCAAGCTTTCTTT
CASRRTGCQAFF
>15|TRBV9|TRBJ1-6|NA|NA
TGTGCCAGCAGCGGGGGGGGTTCCGAGAATTCACCCCTCCACTTT
CASSGGGSENSPLHF
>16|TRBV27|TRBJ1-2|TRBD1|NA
TGTGCCAGCAGTTTGAGGACAGGGAGTTATCCCTATGGCTACACCTTC
CASSLRTGSYPYGYTF
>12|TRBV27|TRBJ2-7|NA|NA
TGTGCCAGCAGTTCATTCCCCTACGAGCAGTACTTC
CASSSFPYEQYF
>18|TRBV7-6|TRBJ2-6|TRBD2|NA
TGTGCCAGCAGCTTAGGGCTAGCGGGAAGCTCTGGAGCCAACGTCCTGACTTTC
CASSLGLAGSSGANVLTF
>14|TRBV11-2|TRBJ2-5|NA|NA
TGTGCCAGCAGCAGACGGGGTGTGAGAGAGACCCAGTACTTC
CASSRRGVRETQYF
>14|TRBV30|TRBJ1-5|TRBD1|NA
TGTGCCTGGGGACAGGGGATAAGCAATCAGCCCCAGCATTTT
CAWGQGISNQPQHF
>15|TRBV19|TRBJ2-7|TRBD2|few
TGTGCCAGTAGTCCCCGCACGGGAGGGACCTACGAGCAGTACTTC
CASSPRTGGTYEQYF
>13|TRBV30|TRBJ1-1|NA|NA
TGTGCCTGGAGTGTGACGGCGGGAACTGAAGCTTTCTTT
CAWSVTAGTEAFF
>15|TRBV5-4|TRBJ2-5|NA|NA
TGTGCCAGCAACCACCTTAGCGGTTTCCAAGAGACCCAGTACTTC
CASNHLSGFQETQYF
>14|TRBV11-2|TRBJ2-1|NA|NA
TGTGCCAGCAGCTTAAGGTCCCAGGGATGGGAGCAGTTCTTC
CASSLRSQGWEQFF
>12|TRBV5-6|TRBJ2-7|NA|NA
TGTGCCAGCAGCTTGGCCCCTTACGAGCAGTACTTC
CASSLAPYEQYF
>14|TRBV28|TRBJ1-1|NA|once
TGTGCCAGCAGTTTACTGAGCATGAACACTGAAGCTTTCTTT
CASSLLSMNTEAFF
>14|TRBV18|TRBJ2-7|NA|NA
TGTGCCAGCTCACCGCCGACAGGCGGATACGAGCAGTACTTC
CASSPPTGGYEQYF
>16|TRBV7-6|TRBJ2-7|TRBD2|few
TGTGCCAGCAGCCCTTCGACTAGCGGGGCCCCCTACGAGCAGTACTTC
CASSPSTSGAPYEQYF
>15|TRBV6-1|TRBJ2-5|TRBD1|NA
TGTGCCAGCAGTGAGGGGACAGTGACCCAAGAGACCCAGTACTTC
CASSEGTVTQETQYF
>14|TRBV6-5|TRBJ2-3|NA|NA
TGTGCCAGCAAATCCCAGGACTCCCAGCATGGGCAGTATTTT
CASKSQDSQHGQYF
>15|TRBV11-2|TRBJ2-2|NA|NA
TGTGCCAGCAGCTTAGGGGGCCTTAACACCGGGGAGCTGTTTTTT
CASSLGGLNTGELFF
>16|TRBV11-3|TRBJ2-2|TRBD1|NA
TGTGCCAGCAGCTTCCGGGACAGGCTTTACACCGGGGAGCTGTTTTTT
CASSFRDRLYTGELFF
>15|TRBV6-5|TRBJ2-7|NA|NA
TGTGCCAGCAAAAAGTCCGAGGCCAACGACTACGAGCAGTACTTC
CASKKSEANDYEQYF
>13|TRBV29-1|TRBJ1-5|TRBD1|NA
TGCAGCGCAGGACAGGGAGCGGATCAGCCCCAGCATTTT
CSAGQGADQPQHF
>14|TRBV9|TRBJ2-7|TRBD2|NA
TGTGCCAGCAGCTCCGGACTAGCGGGCTACGAGCAGTACTTC
CASSSGLAGYEQYF
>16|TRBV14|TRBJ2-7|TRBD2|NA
TGTGCCAGCAGCCTACTAGCGGGAGATATCGGAGACGAGCAGTACTTC
CASSLLAGDIGDEQYF
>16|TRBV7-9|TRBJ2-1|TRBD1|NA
TGTTCCAGCAGCTCTCACTGGACAGGGGCCGACAATGAGCAGTTCTTC
CSSSSHWTGADNEQFF
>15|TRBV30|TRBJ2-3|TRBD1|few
TGTGCCTGGGCCGGACAGGGATCACGGACAGATACGCAGTATTTT
CAWAGQGSRTDTQYF